The clone carrying this T cell receptor (beta chain) was counted at least ten times. Its antigen is not known. The study co-extracted DNA and RNA from 20-30 mg of unsorted bulk tissue. Patients underwent surgical resection for primary liver carcinoma. The source of the sample is a study of tumor-infiltrating lymphocytes in primary liver carcinoma. On the study more broadly: Between roughly 4.2 and 11 cm across, the tumors were all of stage T1-T3 N0M0.

Synthesis of TCR beta cDNA was carried out from approximately 470 ng total RNA with a constant-region primer. Amplification in three nested multiplex PCR rounds with slightly modified ARM-PCR gave rise to TCR beta libraries. Forward primers for TRBV1-TRBV30 and a C-beta reverse primer served the first two PCR rounds, at about 9 cycles each. TCRdb fed the multiplex PCR reads into MiXCR, producing one record per CDR3 protein. This table has approximately 120,000 distinct CDR3 sequences, 55% to 75% appearing once. The germline CDR1 and CDR2 sequences are SQVTM and ANQGSEA. V shed 7 bases and J shed 0 bases, with 12 bases lying between them. There are 13 residues in the CDR3. Whole-study results and caveats: Presence in all five tumor regions was observed for only about 8-24% of top clones. Tumor top-250-clone fraction significantly exceeded that of blood (p = 0.039).

The TCR comes from a woman in her sixties with primary liver carcinoma and hepatitis B virus infection. Material for sequencing was liver tumor tissue from sampling region 3. Stated subset: tumor region T3, left-lateral pole. The chain has TRBV29-1 and TRBJ1-2, with unresolved D. DNA for the CDR3: TGCAGCGCTGGCCCGGGTACTAACTATGGCTACACCTTC. Residues: CSAGPGTNYGYTF.